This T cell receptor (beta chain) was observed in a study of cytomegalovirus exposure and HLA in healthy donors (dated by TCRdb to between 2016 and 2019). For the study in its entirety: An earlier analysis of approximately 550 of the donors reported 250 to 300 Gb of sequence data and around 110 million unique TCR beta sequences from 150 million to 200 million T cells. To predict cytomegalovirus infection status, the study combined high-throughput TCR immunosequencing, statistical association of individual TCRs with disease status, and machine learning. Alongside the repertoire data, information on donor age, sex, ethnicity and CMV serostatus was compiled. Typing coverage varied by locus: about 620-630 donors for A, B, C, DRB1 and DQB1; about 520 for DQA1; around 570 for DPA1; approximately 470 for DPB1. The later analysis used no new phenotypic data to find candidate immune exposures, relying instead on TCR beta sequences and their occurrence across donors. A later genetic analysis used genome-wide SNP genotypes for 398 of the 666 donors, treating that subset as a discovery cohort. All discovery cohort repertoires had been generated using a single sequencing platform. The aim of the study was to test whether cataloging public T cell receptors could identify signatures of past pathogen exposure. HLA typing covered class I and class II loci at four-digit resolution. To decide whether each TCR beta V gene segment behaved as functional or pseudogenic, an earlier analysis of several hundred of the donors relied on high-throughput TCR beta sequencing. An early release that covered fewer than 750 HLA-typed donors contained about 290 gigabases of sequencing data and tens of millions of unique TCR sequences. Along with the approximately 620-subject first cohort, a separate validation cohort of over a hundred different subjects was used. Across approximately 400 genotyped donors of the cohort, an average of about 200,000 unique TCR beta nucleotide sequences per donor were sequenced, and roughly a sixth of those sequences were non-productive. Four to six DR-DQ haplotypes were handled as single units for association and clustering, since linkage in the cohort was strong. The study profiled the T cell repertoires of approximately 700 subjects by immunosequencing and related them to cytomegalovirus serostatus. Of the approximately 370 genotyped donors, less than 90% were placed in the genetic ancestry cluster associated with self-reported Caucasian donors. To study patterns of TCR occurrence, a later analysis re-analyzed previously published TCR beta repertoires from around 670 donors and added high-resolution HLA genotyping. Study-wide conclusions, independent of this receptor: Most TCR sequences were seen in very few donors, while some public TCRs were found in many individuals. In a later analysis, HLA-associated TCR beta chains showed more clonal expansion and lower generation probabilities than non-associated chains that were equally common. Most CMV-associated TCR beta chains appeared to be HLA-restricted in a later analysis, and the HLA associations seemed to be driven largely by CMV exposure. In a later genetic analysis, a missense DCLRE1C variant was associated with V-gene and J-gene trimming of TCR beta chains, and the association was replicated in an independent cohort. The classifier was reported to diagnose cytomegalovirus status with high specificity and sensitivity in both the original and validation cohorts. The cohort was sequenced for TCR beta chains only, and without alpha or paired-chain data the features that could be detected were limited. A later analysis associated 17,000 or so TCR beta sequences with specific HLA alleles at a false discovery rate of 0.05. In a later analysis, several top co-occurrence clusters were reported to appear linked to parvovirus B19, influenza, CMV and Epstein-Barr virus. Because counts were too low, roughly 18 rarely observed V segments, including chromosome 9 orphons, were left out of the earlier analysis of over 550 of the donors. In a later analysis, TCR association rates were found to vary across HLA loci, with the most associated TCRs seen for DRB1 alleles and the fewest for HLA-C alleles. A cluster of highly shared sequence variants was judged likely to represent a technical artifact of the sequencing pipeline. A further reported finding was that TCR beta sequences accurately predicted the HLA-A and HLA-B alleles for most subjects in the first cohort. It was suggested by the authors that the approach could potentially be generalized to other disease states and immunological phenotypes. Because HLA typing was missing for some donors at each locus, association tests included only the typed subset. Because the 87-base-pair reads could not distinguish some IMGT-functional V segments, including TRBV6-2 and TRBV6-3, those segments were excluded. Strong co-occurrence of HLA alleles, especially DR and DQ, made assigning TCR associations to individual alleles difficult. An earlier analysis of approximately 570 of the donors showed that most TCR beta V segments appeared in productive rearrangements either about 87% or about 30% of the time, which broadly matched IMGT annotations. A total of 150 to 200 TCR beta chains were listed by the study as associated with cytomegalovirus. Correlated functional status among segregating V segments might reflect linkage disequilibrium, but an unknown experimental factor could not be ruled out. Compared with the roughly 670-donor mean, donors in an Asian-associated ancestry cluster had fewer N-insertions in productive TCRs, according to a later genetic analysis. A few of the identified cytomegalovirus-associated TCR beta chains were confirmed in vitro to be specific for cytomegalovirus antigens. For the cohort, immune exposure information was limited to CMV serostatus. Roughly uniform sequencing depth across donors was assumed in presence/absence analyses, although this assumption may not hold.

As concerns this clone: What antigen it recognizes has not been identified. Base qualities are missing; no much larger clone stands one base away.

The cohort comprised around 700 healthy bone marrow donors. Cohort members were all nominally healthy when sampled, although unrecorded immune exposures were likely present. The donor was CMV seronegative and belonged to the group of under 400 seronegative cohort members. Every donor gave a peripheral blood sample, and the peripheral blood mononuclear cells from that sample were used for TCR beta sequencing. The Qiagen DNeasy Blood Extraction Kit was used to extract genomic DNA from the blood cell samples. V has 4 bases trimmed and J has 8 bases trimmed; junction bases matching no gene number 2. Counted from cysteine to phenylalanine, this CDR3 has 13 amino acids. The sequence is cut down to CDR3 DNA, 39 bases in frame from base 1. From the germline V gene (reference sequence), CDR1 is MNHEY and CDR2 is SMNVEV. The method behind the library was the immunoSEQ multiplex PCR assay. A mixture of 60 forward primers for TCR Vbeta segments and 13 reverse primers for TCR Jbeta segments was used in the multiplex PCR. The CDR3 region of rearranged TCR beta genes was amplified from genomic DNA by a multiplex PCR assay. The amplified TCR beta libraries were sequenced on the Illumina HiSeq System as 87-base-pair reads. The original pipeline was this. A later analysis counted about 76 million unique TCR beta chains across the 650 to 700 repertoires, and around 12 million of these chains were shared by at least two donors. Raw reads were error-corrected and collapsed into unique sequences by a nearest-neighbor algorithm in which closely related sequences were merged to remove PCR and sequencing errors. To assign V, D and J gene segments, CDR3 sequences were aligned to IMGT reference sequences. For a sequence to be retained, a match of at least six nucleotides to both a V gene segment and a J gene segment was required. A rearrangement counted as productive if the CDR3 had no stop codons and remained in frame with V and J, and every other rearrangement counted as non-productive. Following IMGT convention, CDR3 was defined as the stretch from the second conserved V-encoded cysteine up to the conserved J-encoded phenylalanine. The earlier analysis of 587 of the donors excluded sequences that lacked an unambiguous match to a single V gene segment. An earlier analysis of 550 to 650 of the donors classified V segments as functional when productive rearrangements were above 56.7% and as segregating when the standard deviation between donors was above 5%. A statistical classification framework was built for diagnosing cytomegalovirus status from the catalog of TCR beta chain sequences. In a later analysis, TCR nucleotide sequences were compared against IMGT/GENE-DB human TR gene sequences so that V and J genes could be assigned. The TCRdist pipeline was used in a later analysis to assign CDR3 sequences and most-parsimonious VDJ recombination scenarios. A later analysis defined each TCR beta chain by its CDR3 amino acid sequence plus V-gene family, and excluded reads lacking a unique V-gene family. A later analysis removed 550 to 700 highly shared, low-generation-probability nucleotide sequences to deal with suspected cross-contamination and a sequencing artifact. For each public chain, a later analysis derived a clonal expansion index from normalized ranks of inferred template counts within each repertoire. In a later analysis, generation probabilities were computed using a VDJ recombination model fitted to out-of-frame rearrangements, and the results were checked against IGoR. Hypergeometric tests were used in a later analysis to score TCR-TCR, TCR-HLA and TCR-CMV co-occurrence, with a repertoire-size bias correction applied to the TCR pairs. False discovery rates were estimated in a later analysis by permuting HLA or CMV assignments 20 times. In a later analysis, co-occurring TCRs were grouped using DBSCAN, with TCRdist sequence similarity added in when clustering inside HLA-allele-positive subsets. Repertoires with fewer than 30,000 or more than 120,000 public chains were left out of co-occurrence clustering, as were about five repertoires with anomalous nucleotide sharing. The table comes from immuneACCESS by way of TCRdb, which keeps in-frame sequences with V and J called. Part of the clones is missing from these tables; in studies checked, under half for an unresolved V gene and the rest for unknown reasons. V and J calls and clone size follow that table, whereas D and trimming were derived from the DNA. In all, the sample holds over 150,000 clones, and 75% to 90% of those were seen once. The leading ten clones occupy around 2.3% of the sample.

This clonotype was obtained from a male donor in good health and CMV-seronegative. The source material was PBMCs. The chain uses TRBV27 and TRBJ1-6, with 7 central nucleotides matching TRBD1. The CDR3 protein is CASSWDRHSPLHF. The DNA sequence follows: TGTGCCAGCAGTTGGGACAGACATTCACCCCTCCACTTT.